The 10 T cell receptor beta chains listed next were all sequenced from one sample in a study of OX40 agonist ivuxolimab in advanced cancers. The library was prepared using the immunoSEQ multiplex PCR assay. TCRdb holds this immuneACCESS table with in-frame rearrangements only. Some clones are missing; in checked studies, unresolved V genes explain under half, and the rest has no known cause. The sample profile shows more than 60,000 clones; more than 85% of them were found once. 0.85% to 1% of the sample goes to the ten largest clones. The sample here was CD4+ or CD8+ T cells sorted from blood, taken in a trial of the OX40 agonist ivuxolimab. All receptors derive from an adult with an advanced solid tumor such as melanoma, head and neck, liver or kidney cancer.

The count of this clone is one. The gene calls are TRBV5-4 and TRBJ2-1, with D hard to call. Germline CDR1 reads SGHNT; CDR2 reads YYREEE (reference sequence). Between the trimmed V and J ends, which lost 2 bases and 3 bases, there was a span of 15 bases. This CDR3 comprises 16 residues. The DNA of the CDR3 is TGTGCCAGCAGCTTTTCGGGTGGACCCCTCTACAATGAGCAGTTCTTC. Translating it yields CASSFSGGPLYNEQFF.

The V call is TRBV6-5, the J call TRBJ1-5; 8 bases align to TRBD1. The germline CDR1 and CDR2 sequences are MNHEY and SVGAGI. This CDR3 is built from 14 residues. V shed 6 bases and J 5 bases; nucleotides not matched to a gene: 6. The CDR3 DNA reads as TGTGCCAGCAGCCGCGGACAGGGCGATCAGCCCCAGCATTTT. It encodes CASSRGQGDQPQHF.

This chain connects TRBV29-1 to TRBJ2-3; perhaps TRBD2 as D (5 bases). The ends were cut back, 3 bases at V and 0 bases at J, with 19 bases in the middle. Germline V gene lookup returns CDR1 SQVTM and CDR2 ANQGSEA. The CDR3 is 17 residues long. The DNA of the CDR3 is TGCAGCGTTGAGGGTTGGTACGGGGAAGAAAGCACAGATACGCAGTATTTT. It is translated as CSVEGWYGEESTDTQYF.

V gene TRBV19 combines with J gene TRBJ1-1; 8 positions match TRBD1. CDR3 length equals 13 residues. Germline CDR1 LNHDA, CDR2 SQIVND (reference sequence). The junction had 8 bases not matched to a gene; V was cut back by 4 bases and J by 10 bases. In nucleotides, the CDR3 is TGTGCCAGTAGTACCAGACAGGGGCGGGGAGCTTTCTTT. Translating gives CASSTRQGRGAFF.

V gene TRBV7-2 combines with J gene TRBJ2-7, with 8 bases that match TRBD1. The germline gives CDR1 SGHTA, CDR2 FQGNSA. The J segment lost 4 bases and the V segment lost 4 bases, leaving 9 bases of the junction unmatched. There are 15 residues in the CDR3. CDR3 sequence reads: CASSSSGTGTYEQYF. CDR3 coding DNA: TGTGCCAGCAGCTCCTCCGGGACAGGAACATACGAGCAGTACTTC.

This clone appeared once. V gene TRBV7-9 combines with J gene TRBJ1-2; 10 bases agree with TRBD1. The CDR3 contains 15 residues. With 5 bases clipped from V and 2 bases from J, the junction kept 5 bases outside the gene matches. The V gene's germline CDR1 is SEHNR and CDR2 FQNEAQ (reference sequence). The CDR3 DNA follows: TGTGCCAGCAGCACTCGACAGGGGGCGAACTATGGCTACACCTTC. Protein: CASSTRQGANYGYTF.

The chain combines TRBV19 with TRBJ2-1; 7 bases match TRBD1. The ends lost 5 bases at V and 2 bases at J; junction bases unmatched: 15. This CDR3 is 18 amino acids long. The germline V gene has CDR1 LNHDA and CDR2 SQIVND (reference sequence). The CDR3 DNA reads as TGTGCCAGTAGTTCCTCCCAAATCCGGGACAGAGCCTACAATGAGCAGTTCTTC. The encoded protein is CASSSSQIRDRAYNEQFF.

The genes are TRBV5-4 and TRBJ1-4, with a weak D call TRBD1 (6 bases). The V end lost 4 bases, the J end lost 1 base, and 8 bases lay between the germline ends. Germline V gene data show CDR1 as SGHNT and CDR2 as YYREEE (reference sequence). The CDR3 has 14 residues. CDR3 region: CASSRRGTNEKLFF. CDR3 sequence (DNA): TGTGCCAGCAGCCGCAGGGGAACTAATGAAAAACTGTTTTTT.

This chain links TRBV30 with TRBJ1-5; D possibly corresponds to TRBD1 (5 bases). V lost 0 bases, J lost 5 bases, and 8 bases lay in between. Germline CDR1 reads GTSNPN; CDR2 reads SVGIG (reference sequence). The length of the CDR3 is 13 residues. The DNA of the CDR3 is TGTGCCTGGAGTGTACAGGAATATCAGCCCCAGCATTTT. Protein: CAWSVQEYQPQHF.

The chain carries TRBV9 and TRBJ1-2, with D perhaps TRBD1 (5 bases). The germline CDR1 and CDR2 sequences are SGDLS and YYNGEE. Trimming took off 0 bases at V and 8 bases at J, with 26 bases between the two ends. The CDR3 loop spans 18 amino acids. Written as DNA, the CDR3 is TGTGCCAGCAGCGTAGAGCCGGGTGGGACTGGAATGAATAGGGGCTACACCTTC. Encoded protein: CASSVEPGGTGMNRGYTF. The whole variable domain, remainder taken from reference TRBV9 and TRBJ1-2, is DSGVTQTPKHLITATGQRVTLRCSPRSGDLSVYWYQQSLDQGLQFLIQYYNGEERAKGNILERFSAQQFPDLHSELNLSSLELGDSALYFCASSVEPGGTGMNRGYTFGSGTRLTVV.